This T cell receptor beta chain comes out of a study of T cell responses to AZD1222 COVID-19 vaccine. Clones were sequenced by immunoSEQ multiplex PCR, and TCRdb holds only the in-frame ones, with some missing. The table includes around 180,000 clones, about 90% detected once. This TCR came from an adult in good health. This material consisted of peripheral blood, taken on day 0 of AZD1222 vaccination.

This CDR3 is CASSFRDDDQAFF. The CDR3, as DNA: TGTGCCAGCAGTTTCCGGGACGACGACCAAGCTTTCTTT. This chain joins TRBV28 and TRBJ1-1; perhaps TRBD1 as D (5 bases). Germline V lookup: CDR1 MDHEN, CDR2 SYDVKM. Trimming pared 3 bases from V and 9 bases from J, leaving 14 bases between. The CDR3 has 13 amino acids.